This TCR beta chain is from a study of graft-versus-host responses after intestinal transplantation. Study-wide background: All of the recipients had induction that used anti-thymocyte globulin, then tacrolimus and steroids for around three years.

Here immunoSEQ multiplex PCR was the method, and the copy in TCRdb shows in-frame clones only, minus some. The sample holds roughly 100,000 clones, 85% to 95% seen once. This clone has just one count. Its matching antigen is unknown. The CDR3 has 14 amino acids. Per germline, CDR1 MNHEY and CDR2 SVGAGI. Trimming at V came to 6 bases and at J to 2 bases, leaving 7 bases not matched to a gene. Whole-study findings and limits: GvH clone levels peaked in circulation, and this peak was associated with early post-transplant HvG declines.

The sample consisted of unstimulated CD8+ T cells sorted from spleen or lymph node cells, taken before transplant. The chain has TRBV6-5 and TRBJ2-7; 7 bases are shared with TRBD2. The sequence was collected from a human donor who was the organ donor for an intestinal transplant. Here the CDR3 DNA reads TGTGCCAGCAGCACGGGACTATACACCTACGAGCAGTACTTC. It codes for CASSTGLYTYEQYF.